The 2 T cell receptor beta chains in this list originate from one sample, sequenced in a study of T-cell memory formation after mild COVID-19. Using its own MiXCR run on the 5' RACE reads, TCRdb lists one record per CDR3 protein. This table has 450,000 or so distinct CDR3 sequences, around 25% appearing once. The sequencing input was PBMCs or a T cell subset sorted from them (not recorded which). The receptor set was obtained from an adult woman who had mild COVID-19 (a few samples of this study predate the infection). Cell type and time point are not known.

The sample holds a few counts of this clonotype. The CDR3 loop is CASSWTGYWGEQFF. Here the CDR3 DNA reads TGTGCCAGCAGCTGGACAGGTTATTGGGGTGAGCAGTTCTTC. This sequence joins TRBV7-9 and TRBJ2-1; 7 bases agree with TRBD1. This CDR3 region has 14 residues. CDR1 SEHNR and CDR2 FQNEAQ come from the germline V gene (reference sequence). Losses at the gene ends were 4 bases for V and 9 bases for J; bases not matched to a gene: 9.

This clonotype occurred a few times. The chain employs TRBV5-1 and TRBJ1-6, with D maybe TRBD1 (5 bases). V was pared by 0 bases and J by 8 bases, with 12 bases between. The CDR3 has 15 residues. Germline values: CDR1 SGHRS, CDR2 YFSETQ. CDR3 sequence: CASSLAGEMDSPLHF. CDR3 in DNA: TGCGCCAGCAGCTTGGCGGGGGAGATGGATTCACCCCTCCACTTT. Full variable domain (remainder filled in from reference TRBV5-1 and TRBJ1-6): KAGVTQTPRYLIKTRGQQVTLSCSPISGHRSVSWYQQTPGQGLQFLFEYFSETQRNKGNFPGRFSGRQFSNSRSEMNVSTLELGDSALYLCASSLAGEMDSPLHFGNGTRLTVT.